Below, 14 T cell receptor beta chains from the same sample are listed, as sequenced in a study of CD8+CD57+ T cells in acquired aplastic anemia (dated by TCRdb to the late 2010s). For sequencing, an Illumina HiSeq 2000 was employed. Genomic DNA served as template for TCR beta VDJ combination and CDR3 sequence profiling. TCRdb ran its own pipeline on the public reads, namely fastp trimming at Q25 and MiXCR clone calling, and kept in-frame beta chains. Under each unique CDR3 protein, matching rows form one entry showing the most common genes and DNA. The table for this sample lists 95,000 to 120,000 distinct CDR3 sequences; roughly 51% of them were counted only once. The ten top clones hold approximately 32% of the sample. The sample was sorted CD4+, CD8+, or CD8+CD57+ T cells (not recorded which) from PBMCs. The receptor source for this set is a human donor in good health, serving as a control.

CDR3 nucleotides: TGCAGCGTTGAGCGTGGCGCGAACACCGGGGAGCTGTTTTTT. The encoded protein is CSVERGANTGELFF. The chain combines TRBV29-1 with TRBJ2-2; no clear D gene. The length of the CDR3 is 14 residues. Germline V lookup: CDR1 SQVTM, CDR2 ANQGSEA. Trimming left V 3 bases short and J 0 bases short, with 8 bases between.

This clonotype was counted many times. The chain links TRBV7-7 to TRBJ2-5, with 7 positions matching TRBD2. Germline V gene sequence: CDR1 SSHAT, CDR2 FNYEAQ (reference sequence). The CDR3 runs to 14 residues. V was clipped by 1 base and J by 1 base; unmatched bases: 0. The CDR3 coding sequence is TGTGCCAGCAGCTTAGGGGGGGGCCAAGAGACCCAGTACTTC. Its translation is CASSLGGGQETQYF.

In its sample, this clonotype was seen many times. This may be a read error, as it is one base from a much larger clone. This chain uses TRBV29-1 with TRBJ2-5; D is possibly TRBD1 or TRBD2 (5 bases each). With 3 bases removed from V and 1 base from J, the gap between germline ends came to 15 bases. CDR3 length equals 15 residues. Germline V gene data show CDR1 as SQVTM and CDR2 as ANQGSEA. Here the CDR3 reads CSVEGVSGCQETQYF. The CDR3 DNA follows: TGCAGCGTTGAGGGAGTTTCAGGGTGCCAAGAGACCCAGTACTTC.

This clonotype was observed at least ten times. This chain joins TRBV9 and TRBJ1-4; 8 bases line up with TRBD1. CDR3 length equals 14 residues. Per germline, CDR1 SGDLS and CDR2 YYNGEE. Losses at the gene ends were 3 bases for V and 6 bases for J; bases not matched to a gene: 4. CDR3 in amino acids: CASSEQGADEKLFF. As DNA, the CDR3 is TGTGCCAGCAGCGAGCAGGGGGCCGATGAAAAACTGTTTTTT.

This clonotype was recorded many times. The chain is built from TRBV6-5 and TRBJ2-2; no clear D. Trimming removed 2 bases at V and 4 bases at J, with 8 bases between. Germline V gene sequence: CDR1 MNHEY, CDR2 SVGAGI. The CDR3 consists of 14 residues. CDR3 sequence (DNA): TGTGCCAGCAGTTACGGTGTGGTCACCGGGGAGCTGTTTTTT. Translation gives CASSYGVVTGELFF.

This sequence joins TRBV29-1 and TRBJ1-2; weak D call: TRBD1 (6 bases). The ends were cut back, 3 bases at V and 8 bases at J, with 13 bases in the middle. The CDR3 covers 12 residues. The V gene's germline CDR1 is SQVTM and CDR2 ANQGSEA. Here the CDR3 DNA reads TGCAGCGTTGAGCTGACAGGCGGAGGCTACACCTTC. This encodes CSVELTGGGYTF. The whole variable domain, remainder taken from reference TRBV29-1 and TRBJ1-2, is SAVISQKPSRDICQRGTSLTIQCQVDSQVTMMFWYRQQPGQSLTLIATANQGSEATYESGFVIDKFPISRPNLTFSTLTVSNMSPEDSSIYLCSVELTGGGYTFGSGTRLTVV.

This clonotype was picked up one time. The V call is TRBV6-5, the J call TRBJ1-6; perhaps TRBD1 as D (6 bases). Germline V CDR1 and CDR2: MNHEY, SVGAGI. The V end was cut by 2 bases, the J end by 8 bases, with 19 bases between. The CDR3 contains 17 residues. CDR3: CASSYGTGTRRDSPLHF. The CDR3 coding sequence is TGTGCCAGCAGTTACGGGACCGGGACAAGAAGAGATTCACCCCTCCACTTT.

This clonotype was counted ten times or more. The chain carries TRBV2 and TRBJ2-3, with TRBD2 matching 9 bases. Germline CDR1 is SNHLY and CDR2 is FYNNEI. The CDR3 runs 16 residues. V was pared by 0 bases and J by 3 bases, with 4 bases of the junction left unmatched. The CDR3 loop reads CASSEAAGGRTDTQYF. CDR3 nucleotide sequence: TGTGCCAGCAGTGAAGCAGCGGGGGGCCGGACAGATACGCAGTATTTT. Full variable domain (rest looked up from reference TRBV2 and TRBJ2-3): EPEVTQTPSHQVTQMGQEVILRCVPISNHLYFYWYRQILGQKVEFLVSFYNNEISEKSEIFDDQFSVERPDGSNFTLKIRSTKLEDSAMYFCASSEAAGGRTDTQYFGPGTRLTVL.

This clonotype was recorded many times. V and J are TRBV5-6 and TRBJ1-1; 8 nucleotides match TRBD1. Germline CDR1 SGHDT, CDR2 YYEEEE. The CDR3 contains 12 residues. Losses at the gene ends were 3 bases for V and 5 bases for J; bases not matched to a gene: 0. The CDR3 spells CASSWTGTEAFF. In DNA form, the CDR3 reads TGTGCCAGCAGCTGGACAGGGACTGAAGCTTTCTTT.

Concerning this clonotype itself: The conserved final phenylalanine or tryptophan is absent from the CDR3, which likely points to a read error. No DNA is shown, since the ends of the CDR3 on it are uncertain; the CDR3 is the one TCRdb lists. The chain joins TRBV2 to TRBJ1-6; the table assigns TRBD1, which was not confirmed against the DNA. The CDR3 is 8 residues long, counting both termini. The germline V gene encodes CDR1 SNHLY and CDR2 FYNNEI. The CDR3 here is CASSYDRA.

The rearrangement links TRBV10-2 to TRBJ2-1; 9 bases line up with TRBD1. This CDR3 region has 15 residues. Germline V gene data show CDR1 as WSHSY and CDR2 as SAAADI. V lost 4 bases to trimming and J lost 5 bases; unmatched junction nucleotides: 6. CDR3 sequence reads: CASSALGQGNNEQFF. The CDR3 DNA sequence: TGCGCCAGCAGTGCCTTGGGACAGGGAAACAATGAGCAGTTCTTC.

The table lists this clonotype with many counts. The J gene is TRBJ1-3, the V gene TRBV6-2 or TRBV6-3; TRBD1 agrees at 8 bases. The germline V gene has CDR1 MNHEY and CDR2 SVGEGT. Trimming cost V 6 bases and J 0 bases; bases outside gene matches: 10. The CDR3 extends over 17 amino acids. CDR3 sequence reads: CASSTWDRTSSGNTIYF. In DNA, the CDR3 is TGTGCCAGCAGCACCTGGGACAGGACGAGCTCTGGAAACACCATATATTTT.

On this clonotype itself: Relative to the germline gene, one junction end is altered; a read error may explain this. The chain couples TRBV18 to TRBJ2-1; TRBD1 is a possible D gene (6 bases). The germline gives CDR1 KGHSH, CDR2 LQKENI. The CDR3 consists of 18 residues. The chain's CDR3 is CVSSPPERDTAIYNEQFF. CDR3 sequence (DNA): TGTGTCAGCTCCCCACCTGAGAGGGACACGGCAATCTACAATGAGCAGTTCTTC.

The chain recombines TRBV25-1 with TRBJ2-7; a possible D gene is TRBD1 (8 bases). This CDR3 has 16 amino acids. Germline V CDR1 and CDR2: MGHDK, SYGVNS. V was pared by 4 bases and J by 4 bases, with 20 bases between. CDR3 nucleotides: TGTGCCAGCAGTGGGGGGGGCAGGGGGCGCAAGTACGAGCAGTACTTC. Protein: CASSGGGRGRKYEQYF.